The 26 T cell receptor beta chains presented below share a single source sample, sequenced in a study of neoadjuvant nivolumab and ipilimumab in lung cancer. Clones were read by immunoSEQ multiplex PCR, and TCRdb kept only the in-frame ones, dropping some. This table holds more than 8,000 clones, around 81% found once. Source: peripheral blood, taken before neoadjuvant nivolumab, alone or with ipilimumab. The receptors originated from an adult with non-small cell lung cancer.

The chain employs TRBV9 and TRBJ2-3; no clear D. CDR1 and CDR2 from the germline V gene are SGDLS and YYNGEE. The CDR3 runs to 15 residues. The ends were cut back, 0 bases at V and 2 bases at J, with 10 bases in the middle. CDR3 loop: CASSVAGGYTDTQYF. The CDR3 nucleotides are TGTGCCAGCAGCGTAGCTGGCGGATACACAGATACGCAGTATTTT.

Details on this clone: One junction end disagrees with the germline gene, perhaps due to a read error. The rearrangement uses TRBV6-1 and TRBJ2-4; 8 positions match TRBD1. CDR1 and CDR2 from the germline V gene are MNHNS and SASEGT. This CDR3 has 16 amino acids. CDR3 DNA sequence: TGTGCCAGCAGGGAAGAGGACAGGGTGTCCAAAAACATTCAGTACTTC. Translating gives CASREEDRVSKNIQYF.

This clone occurred a few times. V is TRBV4-1 and J is TRBJ2-3; possibly TRBD2 for D (6 bases). The CDR3 is made up of 15 amino acids. Deletions cut 4 bases from V and 0 bases from J, with 11 bases between. Germline-derived CDR1 and CDR2 are MGHRA and YSYEKL. CDR3 coding DNA: TGCGCCAGCAGCCTGTCGGCGGGAAGCACAGATACGCAGTATTTT. Translated: CASSLSAGSTDTQYF.

This chain connects TRBV7-9 to TRBJ2-6; D is ambiguous. Germline CDR1 and CDR2: SEHNR and FQNEAQ (reference sequence). Trimming pared 3 bases from V and 2 bases from J, leaving 8 bases between. The CDR3 extends over 15 amino acids. The CDR3 is CASSLVNPGANVLTF. CDR3 bases: TGTGCCAGCAGCTTGGTAAATCCTGGGGCCAACGTCCTGACTTTC.

J is TRBJ1-1 and V is TRBV5-4; D is undetermined. The CDR3 is 15 residues long. Germline lookup yields CDR1 SGHNT and CDR2 YYREEE (reference sequence). V gave up 0 bases and J gave up 3 bases, with 12 bases separating them. CDR3 DNA: TGTGCCAGCAGCTTGGTTCGGGGTATCTACACTGAAGCTTTCTTT. It yields the protein CASSLVRGIYTEAFF. The full variable domain, rest sourced from reference TRBV5-4 and TRBJ1-1, is ETGVTQSPTHLIKTRGQQVTLRCSSQSGHNTVSWYQQALGQGPQFIFQYYREEENGRGNFPPRFSGLQFPNYSSELNVNALELDDSALYLCASSLVRGIYTEAFFGQGTRLTVV.

V is TRBV7-2 and J is TRBJ1-5; maybe TRBD1 (6 bases). The V end was cut by 3 bases, the J end by 2 bases, with 8 bases between. This CDR3 has 14 residues. The germline V gene encodes CDR1 SGHTA and CDR2 FQGNSA. The CDR3, as DNA: TGTGCCAGCAGCTTCCCAGGGGGCAATCAGCCCCAGCATTTT. Translated, it gives CASSFPGGNQPQHF.

This chain joins TRBV9 and TRBJ1-4; D might be TRBD1 (6 bases). The V end lost 4 bases, the J end lost 6 bases, and 16 bases lay between the germline ends. In germline, CDR1 is SGDLS, CDR2 YYNGEE. The CDR3 sequence is 15 residues long. CDR3 coding DNA: TGTGCCAGCAGCCCCGGGGGCGATGCCTATGAAAAACTGTTTTTT. Encoded protein: CASSPGGDAYEKLFF.

V is TRBV5-1 and J is TRBJ2-3, with 13 bases matching TRBD2. The CDR3 has 17 amino acids. The germline CDR1 and CDR2 sequences are SGHRS and YFSETQ. The ends lost 4 bases at V and 1 base at J; junction bases unmatched: 6. CDR3 loop: CASSNTSGRDCTDTQYF. Written as DNA, the CDR3 is TGCGCCAGCAGCAATACTAGCGGGAGGGATTGCACAGATACGCAGTATTTT. The full variable domain, with the rest looked up from reference TRBV5-1 and TRBJ2-3, is KAGVTQTPRYLIKTRGQQVTLSCSPISGHRSVSWYQQTPGQGLQFLFEYFSETQRNKGNFPGRFSGRQFSNSRSEMNVSTLELGDSALYLCASSNTSGRDCTDTQYFGPGTRLTVL.

This clone was counted a few times. The J gene is TRBJ1-2, the V gene TRBV10-1, with 9 bases aligning to TRBD1. V gave up 6 bases and J gave up 4 bases; unmatched junction bases: 3. The CDR3 length is 13 residues. Per germline, CDR1 WNHNN and CDR2 SYGVQD (reference sequence). CDR3 DNA: TGCGCCAGCAGCCAGGGACAGGGCTATGGCTACACCTTC. The encoded protein is CASSQGQGYGYTF.

V gene TRBV19 combines with J gene TRBJ2-7, with TRBD2 identical over 7 bases. Looked up from germline, CDR1 is LNHDA and CDR2 is SQIVND (reference sequence). The V and J ends lost 5 bases and 3 bases, in that order; junction bases with no gene match: 4. CDR3 length equals 13 residues. The CDR3 spells CASSPSGLYEQYF. CDR3 DNA: TGTGCCAGTAGTCCTAGCGGACTCTACGAGCAGTACTTC.

The chain combines TRBV18 with TRBJ2-3, with D possibly matching TRBD1 (6 bases). Germline CDR1 and CDR2: KGHSH and LQKENI. The ends were cut back, 3 bases at V and 3 bases at J, with 16 bases in the middle. The CDR3 loop spans 16 amino acids. The CDR3: CASSPAALRGTDTQYF. CDR3 nucleotides: TGTGCCAGCTCACCGGCAGCCCTAAGGGGGACAGATACGCAGTATTTT.

The chain links TRBV13 to TRBJ1-2; 7 positions match TRBD1. CDR1 PRHDT and CDR2 FYEKMQ come from the germline V gene (reference sequence). This CDR3 spans 15 amino acids. Trimming removed 6 bases from V and 1 base from J; junction bases left unmatched: 8. Written as DNA, the CDR3 is TGTGCCAGCAGTTCCCCGGGACAGAGTAACTATGGCTACACCTTC. Translation: CASSSPGQSNYGYTF.

J is TRBJ2-1 and V is TRBV5-8; D gene uncertain. Germline CDR1 is SGHTS and CDR2 is YDEGEE. The CDR3 consists of 17 residues. V was trimmed by 4 bases and J by 1 base, leaving 18 bases between them. The DNA for the CDR3 is TGTGCCAGCAGCATTGGCCCACCGAGACATTCCTACAATGAGCAGTTCTTC. As protein: CASSIGPPRHSYNEQFF.

This chain joins TRBV11-3 and TRBJ1-6; TRBD1 is a possible D gene (6 bases). V lost 5 bases, J lost 6 bases, and 8 bases lay in between. There are 13 residues in the CDR3. Germline loops: CDR1 SGHNT, CDR2 YENEEA. The CDR3 spells CASSRDINSPLHF. The CDR3 region has the DNA TGTGCCAGCAGCAGGGACATTAATTCACCCCTCCACTTT.

The V gene is TRBV19, the J gene TRBJ2-2, with 7 bases that match TRBD2. Per the germline V gene, CDR1 is LNHDA and CDR2 is SQIVND (reference sequence). This CDR3 is 16 amino acids long. The junction had 11 bases not matched to a gene; V was cut back by 10 bases and J by 0 bases. In DNA form, the CDR3 reads TGTGCCACAAGTCCCGACCTAGCGGCGAACACCGGGGAGCTGTTTTTT. Its protein is CATSPDLAANTGELFF.

This clone occurred once. The chain employs TRBV27 and TRBJ2-2; D may be TRBD1 or TRBD2 (5 bases each). Germline CDR1 and CDR2: MNHEY and SMNVEV (reference sequence). This CDR3 is 16 amino acids long. Trimming shortened V by 5 bases and J by 0 bases, and 13 bases separated the two germline ends. The CDR3 sequence: CASSLGTAANTGELFF. The DNA of the CDR3 is TGTGCCAGCAGTCTTGGGACCGCTGCGAACACCGGGGAGCTGTTTTTT.

This clone showed up just a few times. The rearrangement links TRBV10-3 to TRBJ2-7; TRBD2 matches 10 bases. Germline trimming cut 4 bases from V and 4 bases from J; bases unmatched to any gene: 16. CDR1 and CDR2 (germline): ENHRY, SYGVKD. CDR3 length equals 18 residues. The chain's CDR3 is CAISASSLAGRNVYEQYF. Written as DNA, the CDR3 is TGTGCCATCAGTGCCTCTTCACTAGCGGGACGTAACGTTTACGAGCAGTACTTC.

This chain uses TRBV19 with TRBJ2-1, with 10 positions matching TRBD2. J gave up 6 bases and V 1 base, and 3 bases lay outside the gene matches. Germline V gene lookup returns CDR1 LNHDA and CDR2 SQIVND (reference sequence). The CDR3 contains 15 residues. In DNA form, the CDR3 reads TGTGCCAGTAGTATAGCAGCGGGAGGGTCCAATGAGCAGTTCTTC. Encoded protein: CASSIAAGGSNEQFF.

The chain joins TRBV7-2 to TRBJ2-3; no reliable D call. CDR3 length: 14 residues. The germline CDR1 and CDR2 sequences are SGHTA and FQGNSA. V lost 0 bases to trimming and J lost 2 bases, with 6 bases between them. This chain's CDR3 is CASSLATFTDTQYF. The CDR3 DNA reads as TGTGCCAGCAGCTTAGCTACCTTCACAGATACGCAGTATTTT.

The rearrangement links TRBV5-4 to TRBJ1-1, with D tentatively TRBD1 (6 bases). CDR1 is SGHNT, CDR2 YYREEE, per germline (reference sequence). CDR3 length equals 15 residues. V lost 4 bases and J 0 bases, leaving 13 bases between the germline ends. The CDR3 reads CASSLPGALNTEAFF. The CDR3 DNA follows: TGTGCCAGCAGCCTACCAGGGGCACTGAACACTGAAGCTTTCTTT.

The gene calls are TRBV27 and TRBJ1-3; TRBD1 matches at 12 bases. J lost 2 bases, V lost 5 bases, and 13 bases had no gene match. This CDR3 has 19 amino acids. Germline V gives CDR1 MNHEY, CDR2 SMNVEV (reference sequence). In DNA, the CDR3 is TGTGCCAGCAGTGGACTAGGGACAGGGGGCATTGTAGCTGGAAACACCATATATTTT. Its translation: CASSGLGTGGIVAGNTIYF.

The table lists this clone with a few counts. CDR3 bases: TGTGCCAGCAGCACAGGGTTAACTGGGGCCAACGTCCTGACTTTC. Translating gives CASSTGLTGANVLTF. J is TRBJ2-6 and V is TRBV2; a weak D match, TRBD1 (6 bases). Per the germline V gene, CDR1 is SNHLY and CDR2 is FYNNEI. The CDR3 covers 15 residues. Trimming shortened V by 6 bases and J by 2 bases, and 11 bases separated the two germline ends. Looking up the rest from reference TRBV2 and TRBJ2-6 gives the full variable domain: EPEVTQTPSHQVTQMGQEVILRCVPISNHLYFYWYRQILGQKVEFLVSFYNNEISEKSEIFDDQFSVERPDGSNFTLKIRSTKLEDSAMYFCASSTGLTGANVLTFGAGSRLTVL.

This clone showed up just a few times. The CDR3 spells CASSLGQGGYHEQYF. Written as DNA, the CDR3 is TGTGCCAGCAGCTTGGGACAGGGAGGCTACCACGAGCAGTACTTC. The chain joins TRBV5-6 to TRBJ2-7; D might be TRBD1 (7 bases). Deletions cut 0 bases from V and 5 bases from J, with 15 bases between. The CDR3 is made up of 15 amino acids. Per the germline V gene, CDR1 is SGHDT and CDR2 is YYEEEE.

This clone showed up just a few times. The rearrangement uses TRBV18 and TRBJ2-1; D unclear. The CDR3 spans 12 residues. The V end was cut by 6 bases, the J end by 6 bases, with 9 bases between. The V gene's germline CDR1 is KGHSH and CDR2 LQKENI. The CDR3 loop is CASSLSVNEQFF. CDR3 in DNA: TGTGCCAGCTCGCTGTCCGTCAATGAGCAGTTCTTC.

V gene TRBV7-8 combines with J gene TRBJ2-7, with D tentatively TRBD1 (6 bases). The length of the CDR3 is 15 residues. Germline assignment: CDR1 SGHVS and CDR2 FQNEAQ. The V end was cut by 5 bases, the J end by 3 bases, with 17 bases between. The CDR3 here is CASSITNGQLYEQYF. The CDR3 nucleotides read TGTGCCAGCAGCATAACTAACGGACAGCTCTACGAGCAGTACTTC. Using reference TRBV7-8 and TRBJ2-7 for the parts outside the CDR3, the full variable domain is GAGVSQSPRYKVAKRGQDVALRCDPISGHVSLFWYQQALGQGPEFLTYFQNEAQLDKSGLPSDRFFAERPEGSVSTLKIQRTQQEDSAVYLCASSITNGQLYEQYFGPGTRLTVT.

The chain carries TRBV18 and TRBJ2-2; D perhaps matches TRBD1 (6 bases). CDR3 length: 14 amino acids. Germline CDR1 reads KGHSH; CDR2 reads LQKENI. The ends were cut back, 1 base at V and 4 bases at J, with 7 bases in the middle. The CDR3 loop is CASSPQGVTGELFF. In nucleotides, the CDR3 is TGTGCCAGCTCACCACAGGGGGTCACCGGGGAGCTGTTTTTT.